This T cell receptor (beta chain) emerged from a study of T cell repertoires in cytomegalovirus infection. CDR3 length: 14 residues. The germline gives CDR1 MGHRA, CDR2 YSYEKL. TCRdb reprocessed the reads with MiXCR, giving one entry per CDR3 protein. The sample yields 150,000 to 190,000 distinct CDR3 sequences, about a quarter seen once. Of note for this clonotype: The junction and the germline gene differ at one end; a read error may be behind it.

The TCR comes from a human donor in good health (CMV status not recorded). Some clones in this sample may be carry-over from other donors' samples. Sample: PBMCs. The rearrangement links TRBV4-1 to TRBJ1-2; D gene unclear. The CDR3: CASSQALGSYGYNF. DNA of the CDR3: TGCGCCAGCAGCCAAGCGTTGGGTAGCTATGGCTACAACTTC.